This paragraph covers one TCR beta chain sequence. Its antigen is not known. The donors gave bone marrow, and they were healthy. The data were taken from a study of cytomegalovirus exposure and HLA in healthy donors. For the study at large: Unique TCRs numbering some 80 million, obtained from HLA-typed donors, made up an early data release.

General study results and limits: In a later analysis, compared with equally common non-associated chains, HLA-associated beta chains were more expanded.

CDR1 is SGHTA, CDR2 FQGTGA, per germline. The V and J ends lost 6 bases and 2 bases, in that order; junction bases with no gene match: 12. The CDR3 has 16 amino acids. With 60 Vbeta and 13 Jbeta primers, the PCR was carried out. TCRdb's table, derived via immunoSEQ multiplex PCR, lists solely in-frame clones and lacks some. The sample has about 140,000 clones, 61% seen once. This TCR was recovered from a male donor in good health and CMV-seronegative. What was sequenced was PBMCs. This chain joins TRBV7-3 and TRBJ2-5; 7 nucleotides match TRBD2. CDR3 DNA sequence: TGTGCCAGCAGTTTAGGGCCGGGGGGTGGGCAAGAGACCCAGTACTTC. Translation: CASSLGPGGGQETQYF.